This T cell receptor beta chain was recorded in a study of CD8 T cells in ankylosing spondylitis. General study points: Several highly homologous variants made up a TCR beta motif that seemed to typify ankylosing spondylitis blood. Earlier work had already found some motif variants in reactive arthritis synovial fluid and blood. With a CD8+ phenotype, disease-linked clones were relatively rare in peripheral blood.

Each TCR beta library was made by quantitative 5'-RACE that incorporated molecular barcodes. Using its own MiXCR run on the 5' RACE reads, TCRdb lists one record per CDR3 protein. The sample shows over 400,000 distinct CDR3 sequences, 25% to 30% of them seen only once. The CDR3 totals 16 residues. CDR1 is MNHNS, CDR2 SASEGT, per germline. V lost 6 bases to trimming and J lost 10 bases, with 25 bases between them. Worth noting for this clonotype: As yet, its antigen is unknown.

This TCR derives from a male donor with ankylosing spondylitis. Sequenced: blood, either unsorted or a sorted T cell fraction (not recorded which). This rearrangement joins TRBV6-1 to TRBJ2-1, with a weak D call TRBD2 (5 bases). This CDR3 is CASSRRSGRDFTEQFF. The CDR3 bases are TGTGCCAGCAGCCGAAGATCAGGACGGGATTTCACGGAGCAGTTCTTC.